Listed here are 27 T cell receptor beta chains from one sample, sequenced in a study of T cell responses to AZD1222 COVID-19 vaccine. Profiling relied on immunoSEQ multiplex PCR, and the TCRdb table lists in-frame clones only, not all of them. In the table there are under 120,000 clones, roughly nine tenths of which are singletons. This specimen consisted of peripheral blood, obtained on day 0 of AZD1222 vaccination. These receptors were obtained from an adult in good health.

In its sample, this clone was seen once. The chain is built from TRBV9 and TRBJ2-3, with a tentative D call TRBD2 (5 bases). Trimming stripped 0 bases from V and 0 bases from J, with 11 bases between. Germline V lookup: CDR1 SGDLS, CDR2 YYNGEE. The CDR3 extends over 16 amino acids. The CDR3 sequence is CASSVATGFSTDTQYF. The CDR3 DNA sequence: TGTGCCAGCAGCGTAGCTACGGGATTTAGCACAGATACGCAGTATTTT.

The chain joins TRBV7-2 to TRBJ1-2; 7 nucleotides match TRBD1. The CDR3 length is 15 residues. V shed 5 bases, J shed 3 bases, and the junction held 9 bases outside the gene matches. The germline V gene has CDR1 SGHTA and CDR2 FQGNSA. CDR3 residues: CASSPGQARDYGYTF. DNA for the CDR3: TGTGCCAGCAGCCCCGGACAGGCCCGGGACTATGGCTACACCTTC.

This chain joins TRBV19 and TRBJ2-3; 11 bases agree with TRBD2. Germline loops: CDR1 LNHDA, CDR2 SQIVND (reference sequence). The CDR3 spans 18 residues. Trimming cost V 3 bases and J 3 bases; bases outside gene matches: 11. The CDR3 nucleotides read TGTGCCAGTAGTATTCGGGACACTAGCGGGAGCCTGACAGATACGCAGTATTTT. Translated, it gives CASSIRDTSGSLTDTQYF.

J is TRBJ1-3 and V is TRBV7-6, with unresolved D. The CDR3 is 16 residues long. The germline gives CDR1 SGHVS, CDR2 FNYEAQ. V lost 3 bases, J lost 3 bases, and 15 bases lay in between. The CDR3 nucleotides read TGTGCCAGCAGCTTCGCGGGCTCCGGGGTTGGAAACACCATATATTTT. The encoded protein is CASSFAGSGVGNTIYF.

The chain uses TRBV25-1 and TRBJ2-3; 7 bases are shared with TRBD1. CDR3 size: 14 residues. The junction had 11 bases not matched to a gene; V was cut back by 9 bases and J by 5 bases. Germline values: CDR1 MGHDK, CDR2 SYGVNS. The CDR3 loop reads CASNSGGAKDTQYF. CDR3 DNA sequence: TGTGCCAGTAACTCAGGGGGTGCGAAAGATACGCAGTATTTT.

V usage is TRBV24-1 and J usage is TRBJ1-2; 8 bases match TRBD1. This CDR3 contains 15 residues. V lost 3 bases to trimming and J lost 3 bases; unmatched junction nucleotides: 5. Per germline, CDR1 KGHDR and CDR2 SFDVKD. The CDR3 DNA sequence: TGTGCCACCAGTGATCGCAGGGGGCGGGACTATGGCTACACCTTC. Residues: CATSDRRGRDYGYTF.

The gene calls are TRBV6-2 or TRBV6-3 and TRBJ2-7; 9 nucleotides align to TRBD2. Germline assignment: CDR1 MNHEY and CDR2 SVGEGT. V was pared by 2 bases and J by 0 bases, with 5 bases of the junction left unmatched. The CDR3 extends over 16 amino acids. In DNA, the CDR3 is TGTGCCAGCAGTTACCGACTAGCGGAGGCCTCCTACGAGCAGTACTTC. This sequence encodes CASSYRLAEASYEQYF.

The chain uses TRBV5-6 and TRBJ2-5, with 8 bases aligning to TRBD1. This CDR3 has 14 residues. J was trimmed by 7 bases and V by 3 bases; bases with no gene match: 8. Germline V gene sequence: CDR1 SGHDT, CDR2 YYEEEE. DNA for the CDR3: TGTGCCAGCAGCTCGACAGGGGAGGTACGGACCCAGTACTTC. Protein product: CASSSTGEVRTQYF.

The J gene is TRBJ1-5, the V gene TRBV18; D unresolved. Trimming stripped 4 bases from V and 2 bases from J, with 9 bases between. From germline, CDR1 is KGHSH and CDR2 LQKENI. There are 14 residues in the CDR3. CDR3 amino acids: CASSLEVRNQPQHF. CDR3 sequence (DNA): TGTGCCAGCTCACTGGAGGTGCGCAATCAGCCCCAGCATTTT.

This clone was recorded once. Here the CDR3 DNA reads TGTGCCAGCAGCAAACTAGCGGGTTACACCACAGATACGCAGTATTTT. It encodes CASSKLAGYTTDTQYF. This chain uses TRBV7-9 with TRBJ2-3; 9 bases align to TRBD2. The germline CDR1 and CDR2 sequences are SEHNR and FQNEAQ (reference sequence). V was clipped by 5 bases and J by 2 bases; unmatched bases: 8. The CDR3 covers 16 residues.

As regards this clone: The junction and the germline gene differ at one end; a read error may be behind it. The chain recombines TRBV7-9 with TRBJ1-6; the D is unclear. Germline V gene sequence: CDR1 SEHNR, CDR2 FQNEAQ (reference sequence). This CDR3 has 13 residues. CDR3 sequence: CASSLAMGWSLHF. The CDR3 DNA reads as TGTGCCAGCAGCCTAGCTATGGGTTGGTCCCTCCACTTT.

This chain uses TRBV27 with TRBJ1-4; D gene unclear. Germline CDR1 MNHEY, CDR2 SMNVEV (reference sequence). The CDR3 sequence is 13 residues long. Trimming stripped 5 bases from V and 1 base from J, with 5 bases between. For the CDR3, the DNA is TGTGCCAGCAGTATCGAAACTAATGAAAAACTGTTTTTT. This encodes CASSIETNEKLFF.

The rearrangement joins TRBV10-3 to TRBJ1-1; 7 positions match TRBD1. Germline trimming cut 10 bases from V and 11 bases from J; bases unmatched to any gene: 10. CDR3 length: 11 residues. Germline V CDR1 and CDR2: ENHRY, SYGVKD. CDR3: CATRDSRDAFF. The CDR3 nucleotides read TGTGCCACCCGGGACAGCCGCGACGCTTTCTTT.

V and J are TRBV6-5 and TRBJ2-2; the D gene is possibly TRBD1 (6 bases). CDR1 and CDR2 from the germline V gene are MNHEY and SVGAGI. The CDR3 is made up of 15 amino acids. Trimming pared 8 bases from V and 4 bases from J, leaving 17 bases between. CDR3 DNA: TGTGCCAGCTCTCCAGGGGCAGGCCCCACCGGGGAGCTGTTTTTT. This gives the protein CASSPGAGPTGELFF.

This chain connects TRBV4-3 to TRBJ1-3; D is perhaps TRBD1 (5 bases). The CDR3 length is 14 residues. Trimming shortened V by 3 bases and J by 0 bases, and 6 bases separated the two germline ends. In germline, CDR1 is LGHNA, CDR2 YSLEER. The DNA for the CDR3 is TGCGCCAGCAGCCATCAGGGCTCTGGAAACACCATATATTTT. Its protein product is CASSHQGSGNTIYF.

The chain carries TRBV19 and TRBJ1-3; 8 bases align to TRBD1. CDR1 is LNHDA and CDR2 is SQIVND in the germline V gene (reference sequence). The CDR3 runs 13 residues. Trimming removed 8 bases from V and 7 bases from J; junction bases left unmatched: 7. The CDR3, as DNA: TGTGCCAGTGAGGACAGGGTCGGGAACACCATATATTTT. As protein: CASEDRVGNTIYF.

V is TRBV7-8 and J is TRBJ2-7; TRBD1 or TRBD2 may be the D gene (5 bases each). Trimming removed 2 bases from V and 0 bases from J, with 8 bases in between. The CDR3 covers 14 residues. The V gene's germline CDR1 is SGHVS and CDR2 FQNEAQ. CDR3 DNA: TGTGCCAGCAGCTTACGGGGCGCCTCCTACGAGCAGTACTTC. Its translation: CASSLRGASYEQYF.

This sequence joins TRBV4-1 and TRBJ1-5; D is ambiguous. Trimming pared 0 bases from V and 4 bases from J, leaving 7 bases between. The CDR3 runs to 14 residues. Germline V gene lookup returns CDR1 MGHRA and CDR2 YSYEKL. The CDR3, as DNA: TGCGCCAGCAGCCAAGAGGGAAAGAATCAGCCCCAGCATTTT. This gives the protein CASSQEGKNQPQHF.

The V call is TRBV19, the J call TRBJ2-5, with D possibly being TRBD2 (5 bases). The V gene's germline CDR1 is LNHDA and CDR2 SQIVND (reference sequence). This CDR3 spans 13 amino acids. V dropped 5 bases and J dropped 4 bases, with 11 bases sitting between them. The CDR3 loop is CASSLAGGETQYF. Written as DNA, the CDR3 is TGTGCCAGTAGTCTAGCAGGTGGAGAGACCCAGTACTTC.

The rearrangement uses TRBV7-2 and TRBJ2-2; D might be TRBD1 (5 bases). CDR1 and CDR2 (germline): SGHTA, FQGNSA. The CDR3 sequence is 14 residues long. Trimming removed 6 bases from V and 4 bases from J, with 12 bases in between. The CDR3 loop is CASRGTGSTGELFF. In DNA, the CDR3 is TGTGCCAGCAGGGGTACAGGATCCACCGGGGAGCTGTTTTTT.

CDR3 DNA: TGTGCCTGGAGTGTGGGAGTTGGGGCCAACGTCCTGACTTTC. Translated: CAWSVGVGANVLTF. This chain joins TRBV30 and TRBJ2-6; possible D gene TRBD2, 5 bases. Trimming removed 0 bases at V and 3 bases at J, with 6 bases between. Looked up from germline, CDR1 is GTSNPN and CDR2 is SVGIG (reference sequence). The CDR3 consists of 14 residues.

The rearrangement links TRBV7-2 to TRBJ2-7; weak D call: TRBD2 (7 bases). V lost 2 bases and J 6 bases, leaving 20 bases between the germline ends. The CDR3 covers 16 residues. The germline V gene encodes CDR1 SGHTA and CDR2 FQGNSA. The CDR3 loop reads CASSLRGAGEGGEQYF. The CDR3 nucleotides are TGTGCCAGCAGCTTACGTGGGGCGGGAGAGGGGGGCGAGCAGTACTTC.

The chain joins TRBV30 to TRBJ2-7; D is unclear. V lost 3 bases and J 6 bases, leaving 12 bases between the germline ends. Looked up from germline, CDR1 is GTSNPN and CDR2 is SVGIG (reference sequence). The CDR3 runs to 12 residues. CDR3: CAWRVQVAEQYF. The CDR3, as DNA: TGTGCCTGGAGGGTGCAGGTGGCCGAGCAGTACTTC.

This clone was recorded only once. This sequence joins TRBV28 and TRBJ2-4; D remains unclear. Trimming took off 3 bases at V and 8 bases at J, with 8 bases between the two ends. CDR1 MDHEN and CDR2 SYDVKM come from the germline V gene. There are 12 residues in the CDR3. In DNA, the CDR3 is TGTGCCAGCAGTTTGATGGATGACATTCAGTACTTC. Protein sequence: CASSLMDDIQYF.

In this sample, this clone turned up once. The genes are TRBV27 and TRBJ1-6; 9 nucleotides align to TRBD1. V trimming: 10 bases; J trimming: 7 bases; junction bases outside the gene matches: 8. Germline loops: CDR1 MNHEY, CDR2 SMNVEV (reference sequence). CDR3 length: 14 amino acids. CDR3 DNA sequence: TGTGCCACCCACCAGGGGACAGGGAATTCACCCCTCCACTTT. Encoded protein: CATHQGTGNSPLHF.

The chain recombines TRBV30 with TRBJ2-2, with D perhaps assigned TRBD1 or TRBD2 (6 bases each). This CDR3 has 13 residues. Germline CDR1 reads GTSNPN; CDR2 reads SVGIG (reference sequence). Trimming shortened V by 2 bases and J by 6 bases, and 10 bases separated the two germline ends. Here the CDR3 reads CAWSHGGPGELFF. The DNA for the CDR3 is TGTGCCTGGAGTCACGGGGGCCCCGGGGAGCTGTTTTTT.

This sequence joins TRBV7-9 and TRBJ2-1; a weak D match, TRBD2 (5 bases). CDR3 length: 12 amino acids. The V end lost 6 bases, the J end lost 9 bases, and 12 bases lay between the germline ends. The germline CDR1 and CDR2 sequences are SEHNR and FQNEAQ (reference sequence). CDR3 in DNA: TGTGCCAGCAGTCGGGCGGGCACTGAGCAGTTCTTC. Protein product: CASSRAGTEQFF.